This T cell receptor (beta chain) was found in a study of Ad26.COV2.S vaccination and SARS-CoV-2 variants. Study summary: Participants got Ad26.COV2.S intramuscularly, once or twice 56 days apart.

The treatment is: roughly 18 received Ad26.COV2.S at low or high dose, single or two shots; 5 received placebo; per-sample allocation not given. The samples date from day 63 after the first vaccine or placebo injection. Using immunoSEQ multiplex PCR, the repertoire was profiled, and TCRdb retains in-frame clones only, with some absent. The table shows over 400,000 clones, with 89% occurring only once. On this clone itself: No antigen is known for it.

This CDR3 comprises 13 residues. Per the germline V gene, CDR1 is LGHNA and CDR2 is YNFKEQ. V lost 4 bases and J 6 bases, leaving 9 bases between the germline ends. General study points: Similar non-spike TCR breadth was observed in recipients of vaccine and of placebo.

The origin of this receptor is a person between 18 and 65 years old who received the Ad26.COV2.S COVID-19 vaccine or a placebo. The V gene is TRBV4-2, the J gene TRBJ2-2; D not resolved. This material consisted of peripheral blood, taken in a trial of Ad26.COV2.S vaccine versus placebo. The CDR3 reads CASSRTRAGELFF. CDR3 DNA: TGTGCCAGCAGCCGCACCCGGGCCGGGGAGCTGTTTTTT.